The 6 T cell receptor beta chains given below trace back to one sample, sequenced in a study of CXCR3-negative and CXCR3-positive naive CD8 T cells. Libraries were UMI-labeled 5' RACE TRB cDNA. TCRdb re-called the 5' RACE reads and gives one entry per CDR3 protein, without DNA. Its clone listing holds 50,000 to 75,000 distinct CDR3 sequences. The sequencing sample was made of naive CXCR3- CD8+ T cells from blood. Stated subset: CD45RO-CCR7+CD27+CD95- naive CD8+ T cells lacking CXCR3 (TNR3-). The receptor set was obtained from a human donor in good health. Some clones in this sample may be carry-over from other donors' samples.

This chain joins TRBV20-1 and TRBJ2-1; TCRdb reports TRBD1, a call that lacks DNA to check it against. The CDR3 extends over 12 amino acids. CDR1 DFQATT and CDR2 SNEGSKA come from the germline V gene (reference sequence). The CDR3: CSAARGLNEQFF.

The CDR3 region is CASSYDLRDSGLIYNEQFF. The genes are TRBV6-2 or TRBV6-3 and TRBJ2-1; TCRdb selects TRBD2, and the lack of DNA leaves this call unchecked. CDR3 length: 19 amino acids. Germline loops: CDR1 MNHEY, CDR2 SVGEGT.

The V call is TRBV4-3, the J call TRBJ2-5; TCRdb selects TRBD2, and the lack of DNA leaves this call unchecked. The length of the CDR3 is 18 residues. The germline V gene encodes CDR1 LGHNA and CDR2 YSLEER. This CDR3 is CASSQDLGLAGNSGTQYF.

The chain uses TRBV6-6 and TRBJ2-7; the TCRdb call, TRBD2, lacks DNA for checking. Germline CDR1 is MNHNY and CDR2 is SVGAGI (reference sequence). This CDR3 contains 16 residues. The CDR3 spells CASSPRLAGHNYEQYF.

CDR3: CASSLSSGRGNEQFF. This chain connects TRBV7-3 to TRBJ2-1; the D call of TRBD2 rests on TCRdb alone, since no DNA is present to check it. CDR3 length: 15 amino acids. Looked up from germline, CDR1 is SGHTA and CDR2 is FQGTGA.

CDR3 sequence: CASSQGQYTDTQYF. This chain uses TRBV14 with TRBJ2-3; TCRdb indicates TRBD1, and absent DNA this call remains unverified. This CDR3 has 14 amino acids. CDR1 is SGHDN and CDR2 is FVKESK in the germline V gene.